The next 17 T cell receptor beta chains were all read from a single sample in a study of long-term antiretroviral therapy in people with HIV. They ran version v3.0 of the immunoSEQ assay at survey level. TCRdb's table, derived via immunoSEQ multiplex PCR, lists solely in-frame clones and lacks some. Among around 21,000 clones listed, about nine tenths were seen once. The sequenced sample was unsorted PBMCs, obtained approximately 4.4 years before starting antiretroviral therapy. The receptors shown here come from a woman under 40 with HIV.

The rearrangement joins TRBV30 to TRBJ1-2, with 12 bases matching TRBD1. This CDR3 has 14 residues. The V and J ends lost 8 bases and 7 bases, in that order; junction bases with no gene match: 11. Germline-derived CDR1 and CDR2 are GTSNPN and SVGIG (reference sequence). CDR3 bases: TGTGCCGCCCCAACGGGACAGGGGGCCTCTGGCTACACCTTC. Protein product: CAAPTGQGASGYTF.

The chain carries TRBV5-5 and TRBJ2-7, with D uncertain. The CDR3 totals 13 residues. Germline V gene data show CDR1 as SGHKS and CDR2 as YYEKEE (reference sequence). The V end was cut by 4 bases, the J end by 1 base, with 9 bases between. The CDR3 is CASSLVRSYEQYF. In nucleotides, the CDR3 is TGTGCCAGCAGCCTGGTCCGGTCCTACGAGCAGTACTTC.

This clone occurred once. This rearrangement joins TRBV9 to TRBJ2-5; 9 bases line up with TRBD2. CDR3 length equals 15 residues. The germline gives CDR1 SGDLS, CDR2 YYNGEE. V shed 4 bases and J 4 bases; nucleotides not matched to a gene: 8. CDR3 sequence: CASSPGTSSSETQYF. CDR3 nucleotide sequence: TGTGCCAGCAGCCCCGGGACTAGCAGTTCAGAGACCCAGTACTTC.

The chain carries TRBV29-1 and TRBJ2-7, with TRBD1 matching over 11 bases. CDR1 and CDR2 (germline): SQVTM, ANQGSEA. Germline trimming cut 4 bases from V and 5 bases from J; bases unmatched to any gene: 10. The CDR3 runs 15 residues. This CDR3 reads CSVAFRDRGIDEQYF. CDR3 nucleotide sequence: TGCAGCGTTGCGTTTCGGGACAGGGGGATCGACGAGCAGTACTTC.

The rearrangement links TRBV7-2 to TRBJ2-1; 11 bases fit TRBD2. CDR3 length: 19 amino acids. Germline CDR1 and CDR2: SGHTA and FQGNSA. With V trimmed by 6 bases and J by 1 base, 14 bases remained unmatched. CDR3 sequence (DNA): TGTGCCAGCAGGCCATCGGGACTAGCGGCCCAGGGGTCCTACAATGAGCAGTTCTTC. Protein product: CASRPSGLAAQGSYNEQFF.

This chain joins TRBV5-1 and TRBJ2-5; 7 bases map to TRBD2. The ends lost 6 bases at V and 3 bases at J; junction bases unmatched: 8. Germline V gene data show CDR1 as SGHRS and CDR2 as YFSETQ. The CDR3 covers 14 residues. The CDR3 DNA follows: TGCGCCAGCACCGCCGGGACTACCGAAGAGACCCAGTACTTC. This encodes CASTAGTTEETQYF.

The V and J genes are TRBV11-2 and TRBJ1-1; no clear D. In germline, CDR1 is SGHAT, CDR2 FQNNGV. V lost 0 bases to trimming and J lost 1 base, with 9 bases between them. The CDR3 has 15 residues. Here the CDR3 reads CASSLDPAPNTEAFF. The CDR3 nucleotides read TGTGCCAGCAGCTTAGATCCGGCCCCGAACACTGAAGCTTTCTTT.

The chain links TRBV10-3 to TRBJ1-4, with unresolved D. V was cut by 2 bases and J by 5 bases, with 3 bases left in between. The CDR3 has 12 residues. Germline assignment: CDR1 ENHRY and CDR2 SYGVKD. CDR3 DNA: TGTGCCATCAGTGAGCCAAATGAAAAACTGTTTTTT. It yields the protein CAISEPNEKLFF.

This clone was detected once. The chain is built from TRBV7-9 and TRBJ1-1, with D maybe TRBD1 (6 bases). V gave up 5 bases and J gave up 10 bases, with 20 bases separating them. This CDR3 comprises 14 residues. Germline V gives CDR1 SEHNR, CDR2 FQNEAQ (reference sequence). The CDR3 is CASSGWTALVGAFF. The CDR3 DNA reads TGTGCCAGCAGCGGTTGGACAGCGCTTGTGGGAGCTTTCTTT. Full variable domain (missing parts from reference TRBV7-9 and TRBJ1-1): DTGVSQNPRHKITKRGQNVTFRCDPISEHNRLYWYRQTLGQGPEFLTYFQNEAQLEKSRLLSDRFSAERPKGSFSTLEIQRTEQGDSAMYLCASSGWTALVGAFFGQGTRLTVV.

The rearrangement joins TRBV18 to TRBJ2-7, with unresolved D. The CDR3 covers 15 residues. CDR1 is KGHSH, CDR2 LQKENI, per germline. V was trimmed by 6 bases and J by 2 bases, leaving 17 bases between them. The CDR3 protein is CASSEPGKETYEQYF. The CDR3 DNA sequence: TGTGCCAGCTCCGAGCCTGGGAAAGAGACCTACGAGCAGTACTTC.

This chain uses TRBV5-6 with TRBJ1-2, with 8 bases fitting TRBD1. Trimming cost V 2 bases and J 6 bases; bases outside gene matches: 3. From germline, CDR1 is SGHDT and CDR2 YYEEEE. The CDR3 consists of 13 residues. The CDR3 region is CASSFGQGDGYTF. CDR3 sequence (DNA): TGTGCCAGCAGCTTCGGACAGGGCGATGGCTACACCTTC.

The rearrangement links TRBV5-1 to TRBJ2-5; D is undetermined. The CDR3 is made up of 11 amino acids. Trimming left V 1 base short and J 4 bases short, with 2 bases between. CDR1 and CDR2 (germline): SGHRS, YFSETQ. DNA of the CDR3: TGCGCCAGCAGCTTGACAGAGACCCAGTACTTC. It is translated as CASSLTETQYF.

This rearrangement joins TRBV6-1 to TRBJ1-1; maybe TRBD1 (5 bases). The CDR3 is 14 residues long. V was cut by 4 bases and J by 5 bases, with 14 bases left in between. Germline assignment: CDR1 MNHNS and CDR2 SASEGT. In DNA, the CDR3 is TGTGCCAGCAGTGTGGGGCTGGGGGTGACTGAAGCTTTCTTT. It translates to CASSVGLGVTEAFF.

The V and J genes are TRBV4-3 and TRBJ1-1; TRBD1 aligns across 9 bases. After removal of 4 bases from V and 0 bases from J, the junction contained 6 bases not matched to a gene. Germline V CDR1 and CDR2: LGHNA, YSLEER. The CDR3 has 16 residues. CDR3 region: CASSPGTGGLNTEAFF. DNA of the CDR3: TGCGCCAGCAGCCCGGGAACAGGGGGCTTGAACACTGAAGCTTTCTTT.

This chain joins TRBV9 and TRBJ2-3; a weak D match, TRBD1 (6 bases). Germline-derived CDR1 and CDR2 are SGDLS and YYNGEE. The length of the CDR3 is 14 residues. The germline V and J ends were trimmed by 4 bases and 2 bases, with 11 bases remaining between them. The CDR3 DNA reads TGTGCCAGCAGCATGACAGGAGTCACAGATACGCAGTATTTT. Translating gives CASSMTGVTDTQYF.

This clone was observed a handful of times. The genes are TRBV10-3 and TRBJ2-7, with 10 bases lining up with TRBD1. The germline CDR1 and CDR2 sequences are ENHRY and SYGVKD. V lost 8 bases, J lost 0 bases, and 4 bases stayed unmatched. The CDR3 contains 14 residues. The CDR3 nucleotides are TGTGCCATCGGGGGGACAGGGGCCTCCTACGAGCAGTACTTC. Protein product: CAIGGTGASYEQYF.

The chain has TRBV7-2 and TRBJ1-6; D unclear. The CDR3 consists of 15 residues. Germline V CDR1 and CDR2: SGHTA, FQGNSA. The V end lost 3 bases, the J end lost 0 bases, and 6 bases lay between the germline ends. The CDR3 is CASSFGSSYNSPLHF. In DNA, the CDR3 is TGTGCCAGCAGCTTTGGGAGCTCCTATAATTCACCCCTCCACTTT.